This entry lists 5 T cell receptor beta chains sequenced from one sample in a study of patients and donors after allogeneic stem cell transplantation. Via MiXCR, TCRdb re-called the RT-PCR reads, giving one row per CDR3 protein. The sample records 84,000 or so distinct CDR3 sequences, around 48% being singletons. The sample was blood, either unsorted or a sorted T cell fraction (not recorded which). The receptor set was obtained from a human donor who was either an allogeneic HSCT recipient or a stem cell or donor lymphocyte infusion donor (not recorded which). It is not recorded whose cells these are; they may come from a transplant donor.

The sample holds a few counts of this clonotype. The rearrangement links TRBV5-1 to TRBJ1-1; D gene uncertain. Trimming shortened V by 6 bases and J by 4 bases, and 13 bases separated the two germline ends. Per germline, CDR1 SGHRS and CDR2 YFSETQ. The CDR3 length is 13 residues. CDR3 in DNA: TGCGCCAGCACTATTTCGGCCGGCACTGAAGCTTTCTTT. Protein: CASTISAGTEAFF.

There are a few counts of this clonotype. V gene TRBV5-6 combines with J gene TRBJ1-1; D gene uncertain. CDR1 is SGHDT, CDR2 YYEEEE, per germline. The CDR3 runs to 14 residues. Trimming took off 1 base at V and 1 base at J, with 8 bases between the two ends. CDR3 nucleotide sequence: TGTGCCAGCAGCTTGATCAGCTCGAACACTGAAGCTTTCTTT. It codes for CASSLISSNTEAFF.

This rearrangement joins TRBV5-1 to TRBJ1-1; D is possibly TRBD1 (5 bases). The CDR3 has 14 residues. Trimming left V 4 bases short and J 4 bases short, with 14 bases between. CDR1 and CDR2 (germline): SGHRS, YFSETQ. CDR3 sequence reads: CASSPKGQGTEAFF. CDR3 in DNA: TGCGCCAGCAGCCCGAAGGGCCAGGGCACTGAAGCTTTCTTT.

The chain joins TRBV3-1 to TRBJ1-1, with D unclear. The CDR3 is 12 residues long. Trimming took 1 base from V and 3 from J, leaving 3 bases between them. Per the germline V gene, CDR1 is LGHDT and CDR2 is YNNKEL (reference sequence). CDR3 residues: CASSQVDTEAFF. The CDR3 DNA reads TGTGCCAGCAGCCAAGTCGACACTGAAGCTTTCTTT.

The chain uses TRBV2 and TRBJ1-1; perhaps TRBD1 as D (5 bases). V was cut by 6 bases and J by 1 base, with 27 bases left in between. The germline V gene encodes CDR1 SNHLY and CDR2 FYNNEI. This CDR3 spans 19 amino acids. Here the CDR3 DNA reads TGTGCCAGCAGGGCGACCCCGGCGTGGCAGGGAAGTGCGAACACTGAAGCTTTCTTT. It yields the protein CASRATPAWQGSANTEAFF.